Detailed here is one T cell receptor (beta chain). This sample is part of a study of T cell changes during pregnancy in multiple sclerosis. Using immunoSEQ multiplex PCR, the repertoire was profiled, and TCRdb retains in-frame clones only, with some absent. The sample has 40,000 to 45,000 clones, approximately 89% seen once. This CDR3 has 18 residues. V gave up 1 base and J gave up 3 bases, with 20 bases separating them. Germline loops: CDR1 LGHNA, CDR2 YNFKEQ. This receptor was identified in a female donor with multiple sclerosis, enrolled in a pregnancy study. The sequencing here drew on CD4+ T cells from peripheral blood mononuclear cells, taken in the first trimester of pregnancy. The chain combines TRBV4-2 with TRBJ2-3, with D maybe TRBD2 (6 bases). DNA for the CDR3: TGTGCCAGCAGCCAAGGCCCGGGAGACCGATGGGAGACAGATACGCAGTATTTT. Encoded protein: CASSQGPGDRWETDTQYF.